The 30 T cell receptor beta chains given below trace back to one sample, sequenced in a study of shared clonotypes between healthy human individuals. TCRdb keeps only in-frame clones here, not all; method: immunoSEQ multiplex PCR. The sample contains over a million clones, about 84% of which appear only once. The sequencing sample was made of memory CD4+ T cells from PBMCs. As to subset: CD45RA-negative fraction. The receptors originated from a man aged 18-30 years in good health. Some clones in this sample may be carry-over from other donors' samples.

The chain joins TRBV13 to TRBJ1-1, with 7 nucleotides matching TRBD1. Germline values: CDR1 PRHDT, CDR2 FYEKMQ (reference sequence). Germline trimming cut 4 bases from V and 0 bases from J; bases unmatched to any gene: 2. CDR3 length: 14 residues. The CDR3 sequence: CASSSDRVNTEAFF. The DNA of the CDR3 is TGTGCCAGCAGCTCTGACAGGGTGAACACTGAAGCTTTCTTT.

The table lists this clone with a few counts. The chain is built from TRBV25-1 and TRBJ1-1; D ambiguous. V lost 4 bases, J lost 4 bases, and 7 bases lay in between. The CDR3 runs 12 residues. The germline CDR1 and CDR2 sequences are MGHDK and SYGVNS. In nucleotides, the CDR3 is TGTGCCAGCAGTGGGCTGGGCACTGAAGCTTTCTTT. This gives the protein CASSGLGTEAFF. Based on the CDR3 plus reference TRBV25-1 and TRBJ1-1, the full variable domain is EADIYQTPRYLVIGTGKKITLECSQTMGHDKMYWYQQDPGMELHLIHYSYGVNSTEKGDLSSESTVSRIRTEHFPLTLESARPSHTSQYLCASSGLGTEAFFGQGTRLTVV.

This clone has just a few counts. The rearrangement joins TRBV4-2 to TRBJ1-1; maybe TRBD1 (5 bases). The V and J ends lost 4 bases and 5 bases respectively, with 17 bases between them. The CDR3 length is 15 residues. Germline lookup yields CDR1 LGHNA and CDR2 YNFKEQ. CDR3 loop: CASSLDRAGLTEAFF. The CDR3 DNA follows: TGTGCCAGCAGCCTAGATCGGGCAGGGTTAACTGAAGCTTTCTTT.

This chain links TRBV7-8 with TRBJ2-7, with 10 bases aligning to TRBD1. Trimming cost V 5 bases and J 4 bases; bases outside gene matches: 5. CDR1 SGHVS and CDR2 FQNEAQ come from the germline V gene. The CDR3 contains 14 residues. The CDR3 loop reads CASSPGTGAYEQYF. Here the CDR3 DNA reads TGTGCCAGCAGCCCCGGGACAGGGGCTTACGAGCAGTACTTC.

This rearrangement joins TRBV21-1 to TRBJ2-7; the DNA was not compared with TRBD2, the D call given in the table. TRBV21-1 is designated a pseudogene. The CDR3 totals 12 residues. CDR3 region: CASSRGEYEQYF. The CDR3 nucleotides read TGTGCCAGCAGCAGGGGGGAATACGAGCAGTACTTC.

This chain uses TRBV19 with TRBJ2-7; 14 nucleotides line up with TRBD2. The CDR3 has 17 amino acids. The V and J ends lost 5 bases and 3 bases, in that order; junction bases with no gene match: 9. CDR1 and CDR2 from the germline V gene are LNHDA and SQIVND (reference sequence). In DNA form, the CDR3 reads TGTGCCAGTAGTCACCCCGGCGGACTAGCGGGAGGCTACGAGCAGTACTTC. It encodes CASSHPGGLAGGYEQYF.

The chain couples TRBV30 to TRBJ2-2, with 7 nucleotides matching TRBD2. Unmatched junction bases numbered 9, after V lost 0 bases and J lost 5 bases. CDR1 is GTSNPN, CDR2 SVGIG, per germline (reference sequence). This CDR3 is built from 16 residues. The CDR3 bases are TGTGCCTGGAGTGTAAGCCGGACTAGTACAACCGGGGAGCTGTTTTTT. This gives the protein CAWSVSRTSTTGELFF. Together with reference TRBV30 and TRBJ2-2, the CDR3 gives the full variable domain: SQTIHQWPATLVQPVGSPLSLECTVEGTSNPNLYWYRQAAGRGLQLLFYSVGIGQISSEVPQNLSASRPQDRQFILSSKKLLLSDSGFYLCAWSVSRTSTTGELFFGEGSRLTVL.

CDR3: CASSFGRFSANEQYF. The CDR3 DNA follows: TGCGCCAGCAGCTTCGGGAGGTTTTCTGCCAACGAGCAGTACTTC. This sequence joins TRBV5-1 and TRBJ2-7; 7 nucleotides align to TRBD2. Germline loops: CDR1 SGHRS, CDR2 YFSETQ. This CDR3 has 15 residues. Trimming cost V 2 bases and J 5 bases; bases outside gene matches: 10. The full variable domain, completed using reference TRBV5-1 and TRBJ2-7, is KAGVTQTPRYLIKTRGQQVTLSCSPISGHRSVSWYQQTPGQGLQFLFEYFSETQRNKGNFPGRFSGRQFSNSRSEMNVSTLELGDSALYLCASSFGRFSANEQYFGPGTRLTVT.

The chain recombines TRBV11-3 with TRBJ2-2, with a weak D call TRBD1 (6 bases). CDR3 length: 14 amino acids. The germline V and J ends were trimmed by 1 base and 4 bases, with 7 bases remaining between them. CDR1 SGHNT and CDR2 YENEEA come from the germline V gene. For the CDR3, the DNA is TGTGCCAGCAGCTTAGGACAGGTCACCGGGGAGCTGTTTTTT. This translates into CASSLGQVTGELFF. The full variable domain, in which reference TRBV11-3 and TRBJ2-2 provide the parts outside the CDR3, is EAGVVQSPRYKIIEKKQPVAFWCNPISGHNTLYWYLQNLGQGPELLIRYENEEAVDDSQLPKDRFSAERLKGVDSTLKIQPAELGDSAVYLCASSLGQVTGELFFGEGSRLTVL.

V is TRBV29-1 and J is TRBJ2-1; a weak D match, TRBD1 (6 bases). Germline assignment: CDR1 SQVTM and CDR2 ANQGSEA. V lost 7 bases, J lost 10 bases, and 11 bases lay in between. CDR3 size: 10 residues. Here the CDR3 DNA reads TGCAGCGGTGGACAGCAAGAGCAGTTCTTC. It translates to CSGGQQEQFF.

The chain uses TRBV7-2 and TRBJ2-4, with no clear D. The CDR3 has 15 amino acids. The V end was cut by 3 bases, the J end by 0 bases, with 9 bases between. The germline gives CDR1 SGHTA, CDR2 FQGNSA. CDR3 bases: TGTGCCAGCAGCTTTTTTCAGTTAGCCAAAAACATTCAGTACTTC. Its translation: CASSFFQLAKNIQYF. Based on the CDR3 plus reference TRBV7-2 and TRBJ2-4, the full variable domain is GAGVSQSPSNKVTEKGKDVELRCDPISGHTALYWYRQSLGQGLEFLIYFQGNSAPDKSGLPSDRFSAERTGGSVSTLTIQRTQQEDSAVYLCASSFFQLAKNIQYFGAGTRLSVL.

The CDR3 region is CASSGQTNEKLFF. Written as DNA, the CDR3 is TGTGCCAGCTCGGGACAGACTAATGAAAAACTGTTTTTT. The genes are TRBV28 and TRBJ1-4; 7 bases are shared with TRBD1. J was trimmed by 2 bases and V by 8 bases; bases with no gene match: 2. CDR3 length: 13 residues. Germline CDR1 is MDHEN and CDR2 is SYDVKM.

The CDR3 region is CASSFTTGAPYEQYF. CDR3 nucleotides: TGTGCCAGCAGCTTTACGACGGGAGCTCCCTACGAGCAGTACTTC. The J gene is TRBJ2-7, the V gene TRBV7-2; the D gene is possibly TRBD2 (6 bases). Trimming cost V 3 bases and J 2 bases, with 14 bases left between them. The CDR3 is made up of 15 amino acids. Germline CDR1 and CDR2: SGHTA and FQGNSA.

This sequence joins TRBV28 and TRBJ2-2; 13 positions agree with TRBD2. V lost 2 bases, J lost 1 base, and 13 bases stayed unmatched. The germline CDR1 and CDR2 sequences are MDHEN and SYDVKM. The CDR3 is made up of 21 amino acids. This CDR3 reads CASSLGYGLAGEHGNTGELFF. CDR3 nucleotide sequence: TGTGCCAGCAGTTTAGGCTACGGACTAGCGGGAGAACATGGGAACACCGGGGAGCTGTTTTTT.

The chain is built from TRBV5-1 and TRBJ1-4; 7 nucleotides align to TRBD1. This CDR3 has 13 residues. The V and J ends lost 5 bases and 7 bases, in that order; junction bases with no gene match: 5. CDR1 is SGHRS, CDR2 YFSETQ, per germline. DNA for the CDR3: TGCGCCAGCAGTCTAGGGGGCGTTGAAAAACTGTTTTTT. This translates into CASSLGGVEKLFF.

The genes are TRBV7-8 and TRBJ1-1; no clear D. Trimming cost V 1 base and J 1 base, with 4 bases left between them. CDR3 length equals 13 residues. Germline CDR1 reads SGHVS; CDR2 reads FQNEAQ. In nucleotides, the CDR3 is TGTGCCAGCAGCTTAGTAGAGAACACTGAAGCTTTCTTT. Encoded protein: CASSLVENTEAFF.

The chain carries TRBV7-7 and TRBJ2-5; D is perhaps TRBD2 (6 bases). With 3 bases removed from V and 2 bases from J, the gap between germline ends came to 7 bases. The germline gives CDR1 SSHAT, CDR2 FNYEAQ (reference sequence). The CDR3 extends over 13 amino acids. CDR3 in DNA: TGTGCCAGCAGCTTTGGGGGGCAAGAGACCCAGTACTTC. Its translation: CASSFGGQETQYF. Variable domain in full (rest from reference TRBV7-7 and TRBJ2-5): GAGVSQSPRYKVTKRGQDVTLRCDPISSHATLYWYQQALGQGPEFLTYFNYEAQPDKSGLPSDRFSAERPEGSISTLTIQRTEQRDSAMYRCASSFGGQETQYFGPGTRLLVL.

The chain has TRBV28 and TRBJ1-2; TRBD1 aligns across 7 bases. The CDR3 extends over 14 amino acids. V lost 7 bases, J lost 4 bases, and 9 bases stayed unmatched. The germline CDR1 and CDR2 sequences are MDHEN and SYDVKM. DNA of the CDR3: TGTGCCAGCATGAGACAGGGACCACCCTATGGCTACACCTTC. It yields the protein CASMRQGPPYGYTF.

With respect to this clone: In the same sample, other DNA sequences code for this CDR3. The V and J genes are TRBV9 and TRBJ2-3; 12 bases align to TRBD2. The germline gives CDR1 SGDLS, CDR2 YYNGEE. V trimming: 0 bases; J trimming: 3 bases; junction bases outside the gene matches: 2. The CDR3 covers 16 residues. CDR3 in amino acids: CASSVGLAGGTDTQYF. CDR3 bases: TGTGCCAGCAGCGTAGGGCTAGCGGGAGGGACAGATACGCAGTATTTT.

This clone was counted a single time. Other DNA sequences of this sample code for an identical CDR3. V usage is TRBV7-3 and J usage is TRBJ2-1; D remains ambiguous. There are 13 residues in the CDR3. The germline V and J ends were trimmed by 2 bases and 4 bases, with 6 bases remaining between them. CDR1 and CDR2 (germline): SGHTA, FQGTGA. The CDR3 protein is CASSLDRYNEQFF. In nucleotides, the CDR3 is TGTGCCAGCAGCTTAGATCGTTACAATGAGCAGTTCTTC.

This chain uses TRBV9 with TRBJ2-1; 10 nucleotides match TRBD2. Trimming removed 2 bases from V and 10 bases from J; junction bases left unmatched: 9. The CDR3 runs to 15 residues. Germline lookup yields CDR1 SGDLS and CDR2 YYNGEE. As DNA, the CDR3 is TGTGCCAGCAGCGTCTCTAGCGGGAGAATTAACGAGCAGTTCTTC. The encoded protein is CASSVSSGRINEQFF. Full variable domain (rest looked up from reference TRBV9 and TRBJ2-1): DSGVTQTPKHLITATGQRVTLRCSPRSGDLSVYWYQQSLDQGLQFLIQYYNGEERAKGNILERFSAQQFPDLHSELNLSSLELGDSALYFCASSVSSGRINEQFFGPGTRLTVL.

The V gene is TRBV7-8, the J gene TRBJ2-5; D possibly matches TRBD1 or TRBD2 (5 bases each). This CDR3 contains 14 residues. V shed 1 base and J shed 5 bases, with 11 bases lying between them. Looked up from germline, CDR1 is SGHVS and CDR2 is FQNEAQ. CDR3 DNA sequence: TGTGCCAGCAGCTTAGGAGGCAGGGAGGAGACCCAGTACTTC. This encodes CASSLGGREETQYF.

The rearrangement joins TRBV19 to TRBJ1-1; 7 nucleotides align to TRBD1. Germline trimming cut 10 bases from V and 2 bases from J; bases unmatched to any gene: 13. Germline-derived CDR1 and CDR2 are LNHDA and SQIVND (reference sequence). The CDR3 loop spans 15 amino acids. The CDR3 sequence is CATKDPGTANTEAFF. In DNA, the CDR3 is TGTGCCACAAAGGACCCCGGGACAGCAAACACTGAAGCTTTCTTT.

This clone appeared a single time. The chain recombines TRBV11-2 with TRBJ2-5; D is uncertain. The tail of the sequence fits TRBJ2-7 better, so the J call may be wrong. This CDR3 is built from 13 residues. Germline loops: CDR1 SGHAT, CDR2 FQNNGV. The CDR3, as DNA: TGTGCCAGCAGCTCTCAAGAAATCTACGAGCAGTACTTC. This codes for CASSSQEIYEQYF.

The chain employs TRBV6-5 and TRBJ2-2; D not certain. Trimming pared 2 bases from V and 2 bases from J, leaving 9 bases between. The CDR3 is made up of 15 amino acids. The V gene's germline CDR1 is MNHEY and CDR2 SVGAGI. CDR3 region: CASSYLGVNTGELFF. The CDR3 DNA reads TGTGCCAGCAGTTACCTAGGAGTTAACACCGGGGAGCTGTTTTTT.

The CDR3 nucleotides are TGTGCCAGTAGTACTGGGACCACTTGGGGCTACACCTTC. This encodes CASSTGTTWGYTF. The rearrangement joins TRBV19 to TRBJ1-2, with D possibly being TRBD1 (5 bases). V lost 4 bases to trimming and J lost 8 bases, with 14 bases between them. Germline V gene lookup returns CDR1 LNHDA and CDR2 SQIVND (reference sequence). CDR3 length: 13 amino acids. Full variable domain (remainder filled in from reference TRBV19 and TRBJ1-2): DGGITQSPKYLFRKEGQNVTLSCEQNLNHDAMYWYRQDPGQGLRLIYYSQIVNDFQKGDIAEGYSVSREKKESFPLTVTSAQKNPTAFYLCASSTGTTWGYTFGSGTRLTVV.

The rearrangement uses TRBV12-5 and TRBJ2-3, with D possibly TRBD1 on 6 matching bases. V gave up 7 bases and J gave up 1 base, with 15 bases separating them. Germline CDR1 reads LGHNT; CDR2 reads FRNRAP. The CDR3 is 15 residues long. The CDR3 region is CASALEAGGTDTQYF. DNA of the CDR3: TGTGCTAGTGCCCTTGAGGCAGGGGGCACAGATACGCAGTATTTT.

The chain combines TRBV18 with TRBJ2-2; D unresolved. Trimming stripped 2 bases from V and 4 bases from J, with 11 bases between. The CDR3 runs to 15 residues. Germline CDR1 KGHSH, CDR2 LQKENI. The CDR3 coding sequence is TGTGCCAGCTCACCAGCGTCGCGCAGCACCGGGGAGCTGTTTTTT. Its translation is CASSPASRSTGELFF. Filled out from reference TRBV18 and TRBJ2-2, the complete variable domain reads NAGVMQNPRHLVRRRGQEARLRCSPMKGHSHVYWYRQLPEEGLKFMVYLQKENIIDESGMPKERFSAEFPKEGPSILRIQQVVRGDSAAYFCASSPASRSTGELFFGEGSRLTVL.

V and J are TRBV5-1 and TRBJ1-1; D unclear. From germline, CDR1 is SGHRS and CDR2 YFSETQ. There are 15 residues in the CDR3. Between the trimmed V and J ends, which lost 0 bases and 1 base, there was a span of 10 bases. CDR3 bases: TGCGCCAGCAGCTTGGAAATTGGCGGGAACACTGAAGCTTTCTTT. Its protein product is CASSLEIGGNTEAFF.

This clone was found a few times. V is TRBV9 and J is TRBJ1-3; a possible D gene is TRBD1 (5 bases). The CDR3 is 16 amino acids. V lost 4 bases and J lost 2, with 16 bases in between. CDR1 is SGDLS and CDR2 is YYNGEE in the germline V gene. The CDR3 reads CASSPRQSVAGNTIYF. The CDR3 DNA is TGTGCCAGCAGCCCTCGACAGAGTGTAGCTGGAAACACCATATATTTT.